These 27 T cell receptor beta chains originate from one sample sequenced in a study of Graves' ophthalmopathy and Graves' hyperthyroidism. The authors amplified TCR beta CDR3 regions, and they did so from RNA transcripts for repertoire sequencing. The authors performed first-round RT-PCR with HTBI primers and then a second-round multiplex PCR. TCRdb re-called the multiplex PCR reads through MiXCR, storing one row per CDR3 protein. Altogether a few hundred thousand distinct CDR3 sequences are present, 17% being singletons, with the ten largest covering approximately 13%. The specimen was peripheral blood. The receptor source for this set is an adult man with Graves' ophthalmopathy.

This clonotype was picked up many times. Written as DNA, the CDR3 is TGCGCCAGCAGCTTGGCCGGGACGGACGGCCACTACGAGCAGTACTTC. It yields the protein CASSLAGTDGHYEQYF. The rearrangement links TRBV5-1 to TRBJ2-7; D assignment may be TRBD1 or TRBD2 (5 bases each). Germline-derived CDR1 and CDR2 are SGHRS and YFSETQ. Trimming pared 0 bases from V and 3 bases from J, leaving 16 bases between. The CDR3 extends over 16 amino acids.

This clonotype was seen repeatedly, ten times or more. This may be a read error: a much more frequent sequence differs by one nucleotide. The gene calls are TRBV24-1 and TRBJ2-5, with TRBD2 matching over 13 bases. This CDR3 is built from 17 residues. CDR1 is KGHDR, CDR2 SFDVKD, per germline. CDR3 nucleotide sequence: TGTGCCGCCAGTGATGTGACTAGCGGGGGGACGAAAGAGACCCAGTACTTC. Its translation: CAASDVTSGGTKETQYF.

This clonotype was picked up many times. V is TRBV6-2 or TRBV6-3 and J is TRBJ2-5; 13 bases map to TRBD2. The trim removed 7 bases at V and 0 bases at J, leaving 5 bases unmatched. This CDR3 has 16 amino acids. Looked up from germline, CDR1 is MNHEY and CDR2 is SVGEGT. CDR3 sequence: CASTGLAGAHQETQYF. The CDR3 DNA sequence: TGTGCCAGCACCGGACTAGCGGGGGCACACCAAGAGACCCAGTACTTC.

This rearrangement joins TRBV28 to TRBJ2-5, with D perhaps TRBD2 (7 bases). In germline, CDR1 is MDHEN, CDR2 SYDVKM. The CDR3 contains 17 residues. Deletions cut 4 bases from V and 3 bases from J, with 21 bases between. The CDR3 reads CASSSAGVGAGEETQYF. CDR3 sequence (DNA): TGTGCCAGCAGTTCCGCAGGGGTCGGTGCGGGGGAAGAGACCCAGTACTTC.

This clonotype was counted ten times or more. V gene TRBV3-1 combines with J gene TRBJ1-1; no clear D gene. V lost 0 bases and J 3 bases, leaving 5 bases between the germline ends. Germline CDR1 reads LGHDT; CDR2 reads YNNKEL (reference sequence). This CDR3 has 13 amino acids. The CDR3 is CASSQDQDTEAFF. The CDR3 nucleotides are TGTGCCAGCAGCCAAGACCAGGACACTGAAGCTTTCTTT.

The table lists this clonotype with many counts. V usage is TRBV12-3 or TRBV12-4 and J usage is TRBJ1-1; D is perhaps TRBD1 (5 bases). This CDR3 is 14 amino acids long. Trimming shortened V by 7 bases and J by 5 bases, and 17 bases separated the two germline ends. CDR3 sequence reads: CASTTQGGGTEAFF. The DNA for the CDR3 is TGTGCCAGCACCACTCAGGGCGGGGGGACTGAAGCTTTCTTT.

With respect to this clonotype: Sequence at one end of the junction differs from germline and may be a read error. The rearrangement uses TRBV9 and TRBJ2-5; tentative D call: TRBD2 (5 bases). The CDR3 is 15 residues long. Germline-derived CDR1 and CDR2 are SGDLS and YYNGEE. CDR3 in DNA: TGTGTCAGCAGCGTAGCAGTGGCTCCGGGGGAGACCCAGTACTTC. The encoded protein is CVSSVAVAPGETQYF. Full variable domain (remainder filled in from reference TRBV9 and TRBJ2-5): DSGVTQTPKHLITATGQRVTLRCSPRSGDLSVYWYQQSLDQGLQFLIQYYNGEERAKGNILERFSAQQFPDLHSELNLSSLELGDSALYFCVSSVAVAPGETQYFGPGTRLLVL.

This clonotype was detected many times. The chain carries TRBV27 and TRBJ2-7, with no clear D. Germline V gene sequence: CDR1 MNHEY, CDR2 SMNVEV (reference sequence). The ends were cut back, 2 bases at V and 2 bases at J, with 4 bases in the middle. The CDR3 loop spans 12 amino acids. The CDR3 DNA follows: TGTGCCAGCAGTTTACCACCCTACGAGCAGTACTTC. It encodes CASSLPPYEQYF.

Many counts were recorded for this clonotype. The J gene is TRBJ1-1, the V gene TRBV6-2 or TRBV6-3; D perhaps matches TRBD1 (5 bases). The CDR3 has 17 amino acids. Trimming cost V 0 bases and J 3 bases, with 17 bases left between them. The V gene's germline CDR1 is MNHEY and CDR2 SVGEGT. The CDR3 region has the DNA TGTGCCAGCAGTTACTCGAGTAGCACAGGAGCCCACACTGAAGCTTTCTTT. Encoded protein: CASSYSSSTGAHTEAFF.

There are a few counts of this clonotype. The chain is built from TRBV3-1 and TRBJ2-5; 14 nucleotides match TRBD2. The CDR3 has 16 residues. With 4 bases clipped from V and 3 bases from J, the junction kept 4 bases outside the gene matches. CDR1 LGHDT and CDR2 YNNKEL come from the germline V gene (reference sequence). The CDR3 DNA follows: TGTGCCAGCAGCCGACTAGCGGGGGGGCTTGAAGAGACCCAGTACTTC. Its translation: CASSRLAGGLEETQYF.

The chain uses TRBV18 and TRBJ2-5, with D tentatively TRBD1 (6 bases). V was pared by 4 bases and J by 1 base, with 10 bases between. Germline V lookup: CDR1 KGHSH, CDR2 LQKENI. This CDR3 spans 14 amino acids. CDR3 sequence reads: CASSQMDSQETQYF. The CDR3 DNA sequence: TGTGCCAGCTCACAGATGGACAGCCAAGAGACCCAGTACTTC.

This clonotype was counted at least ten times. This sequence joins TRBV10-3 and TRBJ1-1, with D possibly TRBD1 on 6 matching bases. V gave up 2 bases and J gave up 8 bases, with 12 bases separating them. CDR3 length equals 13 residues. Germline values: CDR1 ENHRY, CDR2 SYGVKD. The CDR3 loop is CAISEDGTFEAFF. The CDR3 region has the DNA TGTGCCATCAGTGAGGATGGGACATTCGAAGCTTTCTTT.

This clonotype was counted at least ten times. This sequence joins TRBV12-3 or TRBV12-4 and TRBJ1-1, with D perhaps TRBD1 (5 bases). V lost 5 bases and J 0 bases, leaving 10 bases between the germline ends. The CDR3 totals 14 residues. CDR3 in DNA: TGTGCCAGCAGTATACAGGCGCTGAACACTGAAGCTTTCTTT. Amino acids: CASSIQALNTEAFF.

Regarding this clonotype: A much larger clone differs by one base, so this may be a read error. The V and J genes are TRBV3-1 and TRBJ1-1; D gene ambiguous. Per germline, CDR1 LGHDT and CDR2 YNNKEL (reference sequence). This CDR3 comprises 15 residues. The V end was cut by 5 bases, the J end by 7 bases, with 20 bases between. CDR3 residues: CASSALTMGVNEAFF. In DNA, the CDR3 is TGTGCCAGCAGCGCACTAACCATGGGCGTTAATGAAGCTTTCTTT.

CDR3 region: CASSTGVGTGGSETQYF. CDR3 in DNA: TGTGCCAGCAGTACCGGGGTCGGGACAGGGGGGTCCGAGACCCAGTACTTC. The chain has TRBV12-3 or TRBV12-4 and TRBJ2-5; 11 nucleotides align to TRBD1. CDR3 size: 17 residues. Trimming took 5 bases from V and 5 from J; bases not matched to a gene: 13.

This clonotype was recorded at least ten times. This chain links TRBV2 with TRBJ1-1; D remains unclear. The CDR3 loop spans 14 amino acids. Trimming removed 7 bases from V and 2 bases from J, with 14 bases in between. In germline, CDR1 is SNHLY, CDR2 FYNNEI. For the CDR3, the DNA is TGTGCCAGCACCATGGACGTCGACAACACTGAAGCTTTCTTT. Its protein is CASTMDVDNTEAFF.

Ten or more counts support this clonotype. This rearrangement joins TRBV5-1 to TRBJ2-7, with D maybe TRBD1 (6 bases). Germline CDR1 SGHRS, CDR2 YFSETQ. This CDR3 is built from 15 residues. V was shortened by 0 bases and J by 1 base, with 11 bases between the two germline ends. The CDR3 sequence: CASSLVRTASYEQYF. The CDR3 DNA reads TGCGCCAGCAGCTTGGTTCGGACAGCTTCCTACGAGCAGTACTTC.

This clonotype was recorded at least ten times. The chain uses TRBV6-5 and TRBJ1-5, with D possibly TRBD1 on 5 matching bases. The germline V gene has CDR1 MNHEY and CDR2 SVGAGI. The V end was cut by 0 bases, the J end by 1 base, with 10 bases between. This CDR3 is 16 amino acids long. The CDR3 coding sequence is TGTGCCAGCAGTTACTCGATCAGGGTCAGCAATCAGCCCCAGCATTTT. It codes for CASSYSIRVSNQPQHF.

The chain recombines TRBV2 with TRBJ2-5, with 8 bases matching TRBD1. The CDR3 runs 16 residues. Per the germline V gene, CDR1 is SNHLY and CDR2 is FYNNEI. V lost 7 bases, J lost 3 bases, and 13 bases stayed unmatched. CDR3 sequence reads: CASKVSQGVIEETQYF. The DNA of the CDR3 is TGTGCCAGCAAGGTTTCACAGGGGGTGATCGAAGAGACCCAGTACTTC.

As regards this clonotype: A much larger clone sits a single nucleotide away, making a read error possible. The chain combines TRBV20-1 with TRBJ2-2; 8 nucleotides align to TRBD2. The CDR3 loop spans 18 amino acids. The germline V gene encodes CDR1 DFQATT and CDR2 SNEGSKA (reference sequence). This chain's CDR3 is CSARAPLGLAGHTGELVF. CDR3 DNA: TGCAGTGCTAGAGCCCCTCTCGGGCTAGCGGGTCACACCGGGGAGCTGGTTTTT.

This clonotype was counted at least ten times. This chain uses TRBV29-1 with TRBJ2-2; D might be TRBD2 (5 bases). The CDR3 extends over 15 amino acids. Trimming left V 4 bases short and J 5 bases short, with 17 bases between. CDR1 and CDR2 (germline): SQVTM, ANQGSEA. As DNA, the CDR3 is TGCAGCGTTGCGGCTAGCAAGGCAGGAACCGGGGAGCTGTTTTTT. This translates into CSVAASKAGTGELFF.

In its sample, this clonotype was seen many times. The gene calls are TRBV2 and TRBJ1-1; maybe TRBD1 (5 bases). The V and J ends lost 6 bases and 7 bases respectively, with 12 bases between them. The CDR3 is 12 residues long. Germline loops: CDR1 SNHLY, CDR2 FYNNEI. The CDR3 sequence: CASRVRTFEAFF. The CDR3 region has the DNA TGTGCCAGCAGGGTAAGGACATTTGAAGCTTTCTTT.

The table lists this clonotype with many counts. The DNA for the CDR3 is TGCGCCAGCAGCTTGGAGGGATACACCGGGGAGCTGTTTTTT. Translation gives CASSLEGYTGELFF. The V gene is TRBV5-1, the J gene TRBJ2-2; D is unclear. From germline, CDR1 is SGHRS and CDR2 YFSETQ. V was shortened by 0 bases and J by 3 bases, with 6 bases between the two germline ends. The CDR3 is 14 amino acids.

The V gene is TRBV6-1, the J gene TRBJ1-2; 7 bases match TRBD1. This CDR3 has 15 amino acids. The trim removed 5 bases at V and 0 bases at J, leaving 6 bases unmatched. Germline CDR1 reads MNHNS; CDR2 reads SASEGT. In nucleotides, the CDR3 is TGTGCCAGCAGTAGATCGGGACAGACTAACTATGGCTACACCTTC. Translating it yields CASSRSGQTNYGYTF.

J is TRBJ1-1 and V is TRBV28; no definite D call. The ends were cut back, 2 bases at V and 5 bases at J, with 9 bases in the middle. Looked up from germline, CDR1 is MDHEN and CDR2 is SYDVKM. CDR3 size: 13 residues. CDR3 protein: CASSLTPGTEAFF. The CDR3, as DNA: TGTGCCAGCAGTTTAACCCCGGGGACTGAAGCTTTCTTT.

This clonotype was picked up many times. J is TRBJ1-1 and V is TRBV5-1; tentatively, D is TRBD1 (5 bases). Germline CDR1 reads SGHRS; CDR2 reads YFSETQ. The CDR3 is 14 residues long. Trimming removed 7 bases from V and 3 bases from J, with 16 bases in between. In DNA, the CDR3 is TGCGCCAGCCGGGACCTAGAATGGTACACTGAAGCTTTCTTT. Protein: CASRDLEWYTEAFF.

With respect to this clonotype: The junction differs from germline at one of its ends, possibly a read error. The genes are TRBV12-3 or TRBV12-4 and TRBJ2-6; 12 bases fit TRBD2. The CDR3 sequence is 16 residues long. In nucleotides, the CDR3 is TGTGCCAGCAGTCTAGCGGGAGGGGCTGGGGCCAACGTCCTGACTTTC. Amino acid sequence: CASSLAGGAGANVLTF.